These 9 T cell receptor beta chains were all obtained from the same sample, sequenced in a study of PD-L1 blockade in urothelial cancer (dated by TCRdb to about 2017). The method was the immunoSEQ multiplex PCR assay. TCRdb's version of the immuneACCESS table is confined to in-frame rearrangements and falls short of the full clone set. An unresolved V gene accounts for under half of the shortfall where checked; the remainder is of unknown origin. Here the sample has about 130,000 clones; 70% to 85% occur a single time. The ten largest clones add up to roughly 3.2% of the sample. What the time point label conveys for this sample: pretreatment peripheral blood. Specimen: PBMCs, collected around atezolizumab (anti-PD-L1) treatment. The receptors were gathered from a man aged 50 or older with urothelial cancer.

The chain has TRBV28 and TRBJ1-1; 7 bases fit TRBD1. The CDR3 has 14 amino acids. The J segment lost 0 bases and the V segment lost 4 bases, leaving 2 bases of the junction unmatched. The germline CDR1 and CDR2 sequences are MDHEN and SYDVKM. CDR3 residues: CASSSGQMNTEAFF. The CDR3 region has the DNA TGTGCCAGCAGTTCGGGACAGATGAACACTGAAGCTTTCTTT.

The rearrangement uses TRBV19 and TRBJ1-1; D is perhaps TRBD1 (6 bases). CDR3 size: 14 residues. In germline, CDR1 is LNHDA, CDR2 SQIVND (reference sequence). Trimming shortened V by 3 bases and J by 0 bases, and 8 bases separated the two germline ends. The CDR3 nucleotides read TGTGCCAGTAGTATTGACAGGCTGAACACTGAAGCTTTCTTT. Amino acids: CASSIDRLNTEAFF.

As DNA, the CDR3 is TGTGCTCGGGGGGCGGCCAAAAACATTCAGTACTTC. Its protein is CARGAAKNIQYF. This chain joins TRBV30 and TRBJ2-4; D is possibly TRBD2 (7 bases). The CDR3 covers 12 residues. The germline CDR1 and CDR2 sequences are GTSNPN and SVGIG (reference sequence).

This sequence joins TRBV28 and TRBJ2-7, with 14 bases matching TRBD2. The CDR3 contains 17 residues. Germline lookup yields CDR1 MDHEN and CDR2 SYDVKM. Trimming removed 0 bases from V and 2 bases from J; junction bases left unmatched: 3. Written as DNA, the CDR3 is TGTGCCAGCAGTTTATGGGGGACTAGCGGGAGTGCCTACGAGCAGTACTTC. Translation: CASSLWGTSGSAYEQYF.

This rearrangement joins TRBV5-5 to TRBJ2-7, with a tentative D call TRBD2 (7 bases). CDR1 is SGHKS and CDR2 is YYEKEE in the germline V gene (reference sequence). Trimming took off 1 base at V and 0 bases at J, with 14 bases between the two ends. The CDR3 length is 16 residues. The CDR3 sequence: CASSLRGGAGSYEQYF. CDR3 nucleotides: TGTGCCAGCAGCTTGCGAGGGGGGGCTGGCTCCTACGAGCAGTACTTC.

The chain joins TRBV5-4 to TRBJ1-4, with 11 bases matching TRBD1. The germline gives CDR1 SGHNT, CDR2 YYREEE (reference sequence). V was pared by 2 bases and J by 8 bases, with 5 bases of the junction left unmatched. CDR3 length equals 15 residues. This CDR3 is CASSFRTGGDEKLFF. DNA for the CDR3: TGTGCCAGCAGCTTCAGGACAGGGGGCGACGAAAAACTGTTTTTT.

This clone has a handful of counts. The chain uses TRBV7-9 and TRBJ1-2, with D perhaps TRBD1 (5 bases). The V and J ends lost 0 bases and 8 bases respectively, with 7 bases between them. CDR3 length: 12 residues. Germline V gene lookup returns CDR1 SEHNR and CDR2 FQNEAQ (reference sequence). CDR3 region: CASSLAGPGYTF. As DNA, the CDR3 is TGTGCCAGCAGCTTAGCGGGGCCAGGCTACACCTTC.

The chain uses TRBV18 and TRBJ2-7, with TRBD2 matching 10 bases. Trimming took 4 bases from V and 4 from J; bases not matched to a gene: 4. Germline lookup yields CDR1 KGHSH and CDR2 LQKENI. This CDR3 is built from 14 residues. DNA for the CDR3: TGTGCCAGCTCACTGGGACTAGCGCCTTACGAGCAGTACTTC. Residues: CASSLGLAPYEQYF.

V gene TRBV2 combines with J gene TRBJ2-5; 9 bases line up with TRBD1. The V gene's germline CDR1 is SNHLY and CDR2 FYNNEI. This CDR3 has 15 amino acids. Trimming took 7 bases from V and 4 from J; bases not matched to a gene: 10. The CDR3 DNA is TGTGCCAGCACAGAAACAGGGGGCGCGGGAGAGACCCAGTACTTC. Protein: CASTETGGAGETQYF.